What follows are 20 T cell receptor beta chains derived from one specimen sequenced in a study of yellow fever vaccine responses in identical twins. TCRdb re-derived calls from the RT-PCR reads in MiXCR, one entry per CDR3 protein. There are about 2,500 distinct CDR3 sequences in the sample; 83% occur only once, and approximately 3.7% lies in the top ten. The sequencing used T cells from blood (PBMCs), unsorted or a sorted subset (not recorded which), collected before or after yellow fever vaccination (not recorded which). The receptors here all came from a woman aged 18-29 years who received the yellow fever vaccine.

The chain recombines TRBV5-6 with TRBJ2-1; D is perhaps TRBD1 or TRBD2 (5 bases each). CDR1 and CDR2 (germline): SGHDT, YYEEEE. V was clipped by 0 bases and J by 7 bases, with 5 bases between them. The CDR3 covers 12 residues. Written as DNA, the CDR3 is TGTGCCAGCAGCTTGGGGGGGAATGAGCAGTTCTTC. Translating it yields CASSLGGNEQFF.

This clonotype is a singleton in its sample. V usage is TRBV4-2 and J usage is TRBJ2-5; TRBD1 aligns across 7 bases. This CDR3 spans 14 amino acids. CDR1 LGHNA and CDR2 YNFKEQ come from the germline V gene. V lost 4 bases and J lost 1; bases outside the gene matches: 3. This CDR3 reads CASSLGDSQETQYF. CDR3 nucleotide sequence: TGTGCCAGCAGCCTCGGGGACAGCCAAGAGACCCAGTACTTC.

CDR3 sequence reads: CGRYTQYF. In DNA form, the CDR3 reads TGTGGCAGATATACGCAGTATTTT. This chain links TRBV12-5 with TRBJ2-3; D is uncertain. The CDR3 is made up of 8 amino acids. Germline CDR1 LGHNT, CDR2 FRNRAP.

The chain couples TRBV20-1 to TRBJ2-5; the D gene is possibly TRBD1 (6 bases). The CDR3 is made up of 14 amino acids. The germline gives CDR1 DFQATT, CDR2 SNEGSKA (reference sequence). Deletions cut 3 bases from V and 7 bases from J, with 18 bases between. The CDR3 DNA reads TGCAGTGCTAGTCGAGGCAGGGGAGTTGGGACCCAGTACTTC. Its protein is CSASRGRGVGTQYF.

This sequence joins TRBV7-3 and TRBJ2-1; TRBD2 agrees at 13 bases. From germline, CDR1 is SGHTA and CDR2 FQGTGA. The CDR3 extends over 20 amino acids. V was pared by 5 bases and J by 0 bases, with 13 bases of the junction left unmatched. CDR3 sequence (DNA): TGTGCCAGCAGCAAGACTAGCGGGAGGTACCTTGATAGCTCCTACAATGAGCAGTTCTTC. Protein product: CASSKTSGRYLDSSYNEQFF.

The chain combines TRBV7-9 with TRBJ2-7; a weak D match, TRBD1 (6 bases). The germline V gene has CDR1 SEHNR and CDR2 FQNEAQ (reference sequence). The ends were cut back, 1 base at V and 4 bases at J, with 8 bases in the middle. The CDR3 consists of 13 residues. CDR3 sequence (DNA): TGTGCCAGCAGCTTAGAGGGGGAATACGAGCAGTACGTC. Translating it yields CASSLEGEYEQYV.

The chain combines TRBV11-1 with TRBJ1-6, with 7 bases lining up with TRBD1. The CDR3 is 15 residues long. The ends lost 5 bases at V and 6 bases at J; junction bases unmatched: 7. The germline V gene encodes CDR1 SGHAT and CDR2 FQDESV (reference sequence). CDR3 sequence reads: CASSRRQGPNSPLHF. CDR3 bases: TGTGCCAGCAGCCGTCGACAGGGACCTAATTCACCCCTCCACTTT.

CDR3 residues: CAISAMDRTKGVLHF. CDR3 bases: TGTGCCATCAGTGCTATGGACAGAACCAAGGGGGTCCTCCACTTT. The J gene is TRBJ1-6, the V gene TRBV10-3, with D maybe TRBD1 (6 bases). Per germline, CDR1 ENHRY and CDR2 SYGVKD. The germline V and J ends were trimmed by 4 bases and 15 bases, with 22 bases remaining between them. This CDR3 comprises 15 residues.

This chain connects TRBV24-1 to TRBJ2-2; D is unclear. CDR1 KGHDR and CDR2 SFDVKD come from the germline V gene. CDR3 size: 15 residues. V lost 4 bases, J lost 3 bases, and 11 bases lay in between. This CDR3 reads CATSERTVDTGELFF. CDR3 bases: TGTGCCACCAGTGAAAGGACGGTAGACACCGGGGAGCTGTTTTTT.

The chain is built from TRBV7-3 and TRBJ1-5; D is uncertain. CDR1 is SGHTA, CDR2 FQGTGA, per germline. The CDR3 length is 13 residues. The V end lost 1 base, the J end lost 7 bases, and 8 bases lay between the germline ends. In DNA, the CDR3 is TGTGCCAGCAGCTTAATGGGCGCGCAGCCCCAGCATTTT. It encodes CASSLMGAQPQHF.

The chain is built from TRBV3-1 and TRBJ2-1; D uncertain. Germline V gene lookup returns CDR1 LGHDT and CDR2 YNNKEL (reference sequence). CDR3 length: 14 amino acids. V lost 0 bases and J lost 4, with 7 bases in between. The chain's CDR3 is CASSQDRLYNEQFF. DNA for the CDR3: TGTGCCAGCAGCCAAGACCGACTTTACAATGAGCAGTTCTTC.

The V gene is TRBV20-1, the J gene TRBJ2-7; possibly TRBD1 or TRBD2 for D (5 bases each). The germline V and J ends were trimmed by 1 base and 4 bases, with 14 bases remaining between them. Germline V gene data show CDR1 as DFQATT and CDR2 as SNEGSKA (reference sequence). The CDR3 length is 14 residues. The CDR3 coding sequence is TGCAGTGCTAGAGGGGACCCCTGGTCATACGAGCAGTACTTC. It encodes CSARGDPWSYEQYF.

The chain is built from TRBV7-6 and TRBJ1-1; D remains unclear. Trimming pared 2 bases from V and 3 bases from J, leaving 13 bases between. CDR1 is SGHVS, CDR2 FNYEAQ, per germline. This CDR3 spans 15 amino acids. The CDR3 spells CASSLYTWADTEAFF. DNA for the CDR3: TGTGCCAGCAGCTTATACACCTGGGCGGACACTGAAGCTTTCTTT.

The J gene is TRBJ1-5, the V gene TRBV10-3; no firm D call. This CDR3 has 13 residues. V lost 0 bases to trimming and J lost 6 bases, with 6 bases between them. From germline, CDR1 is ENHRY and CDR2 SYGVKD. The CDR3 sequence is CAISESEPQPQHF. CDR3 sequence (DNA): TGTGCCATCAGTGAGTCCGAGCCTCAGCCCCAGCATTTT.

The CDR3 sequence: CSARWNRDYEQYF. The CDR3 bases are TGCAGTGCGCGATGGAACAGGGACTACGAGCAGTACTTC. This chain connects TRBV20-1 to TRBJ2-7; D may be TRBD1 (6 bases). The CDR3 covers 13 residues. CDR1 DFQATT and CDR2 SNEGSKA come from the germline V gene (reference sequence). Trimming took 6 bases from V and 3 from J, leaving 15 bases between them.

V gene TRBV27 combines with J gene TRBJ1-4; 8 bases line up with TRBD1. With V trimmed by 5 bases and J by 7 bases, 3 bases remained unmatched. The CDR3 is 13 amino acids. The germline V gene has CDR1 MNHEY and CDR2 SMNVEV (reference sequence). CDR3 loop: CASSPGGGEKLFF. The CDR3 nucleotides read TGTGCCAGCAGTCCAGGGGGCGGTGAAAAACTGTTTTTT.

J is TRBJ2-7 and V is TRBV23-1; no clear D. TRBV23-1 falls under the ORF class, with uncertain function. Trimming removed 4 bases at V and 4 bases at J, with 5 bases between. The CDR3 length is 11 residues. Written as DNA, the CDR3 is TGCGCCAGCAGTCGGGCTTACGAGCAGTACGTC. Translation: CASSRAYEQYV.

The chain is built from TRBV5-1 and TRBJ1-2; D uncertain. There are 13 residues in the CDR3. V was cut by 5 bases and J by 3 bases, with 11 bases left in between. Germline V gene lookup returns CDR1 SGHRS and CDR2 YFSETQ. DNA of the CDR3: TGCGCCAGCAGTCCCGGGTCGTACTATGGCTACACCTTC. Translated: CASSPGSYYGYTF.

The rearrangement joins TRBV11-3 to TRBJ1-6, with TRBD1 matching over 7 bases. V gave up 7 bases and J gave up 5 bases; unmatched junction bases: 8. In germline, CDR1 is SGHNT, CDR2 YENEEA. The length of the CDR3 is 15 residues. The CDR3 spells CASNPTGTDNSPLHF. The CDR3 region has the DNA TGTGCCAGCAACCCAACCGGGACAGATAATTCACCCCTCCACTTT.

V and J are TRBV28 and TRBJ1-5; the D is unclear. CDR1 is MDHEN and CDR2 is SYDVKM in the germline V gene. V was clipped by 7 bases and J by 5 bases, with 12 bases between them. The CDR3 is made up of 13 amino acids. The CDR3 reads CASTPRRDQPQHF. Written as DNA, the CDR3 is TGTGCCAGCACCCCGCGTAGGGATCAGCCCCAGCATTTT. Full variable domain (outside the CDR3, taken from reference TRBV28 and TRBJ1-5): DVKVTQSSRYLVKRTGEKVFLECVQDMDHENMFWYRQDPGLGLRLIYFSYDVKMKEKGDIPEGYSVSREKKERFSLILESASTNQTSMYLCASTPRRDQPQHFGDGTRLSIL.